Reported below is one TCR beta chain. The antigen remains undetermined. This specimen belongs to a study of shared clonotypes between healthy human individuals. Study-level points and caveats: Naive subsets generally exceeded memory subsets in estimated richness.

CDR1 and CDR2 from the germline V gene are SGHRS and YFSETQ. CDR3 length: 17 amino acids. V lost 3 bases, J lost 0 bases, and 4 bases stayed unmatched. On sorted subsets, replicate PCRs used about 200 ng DNA, or tens of thousands of T cell genomes. Assay: immunoSEQ multiplex PCR; the TCRdb copy retains only in-frame clones and omits some. The table lists 2 million to 2.5 million clones, approximately 94% of them singletons, with roughly 0.13% in the top ten. Donors comprised only Caucasian adults living in Nashville, Tennessee. The sample comprised naive CD4+ T cells sorted from blood. The subset here: CD45RA+ positively selected. This chain uses TRBV5-1 with TRBJ1-4, with TRBD1 matching 11 bases. This TCR came from a man between 18 and 29 years old in good health. The CDR3: CASSSGTGGATNEKLFF. The DNA for the CDR3 is TGCGCCAGCAGCTCCGGGACAGGGGGTGCAACTAATGAAAAACTGTTTTTT. The entire variable domain, with the rest obtained from reference TRBV5-1 and TRBJ1-4, is as follows: KAGVTQTPRYLIKTRGQQVTLSCSPISGHRSVSWYQQTPGQGLQFLFEYFSETQRNKGNFPGRFSGRQFSNSRSEMNVSTLELGDSALYLCASSSGTGGATNEKLFFGSGTQLSVL.